The next 12 T cell receptor beta chains were all read from a single sample in a study of T cells in Graves' hyperthyroidism and ophthalmopathy. Amplified TCR beta CDR3 regions came from RNA transcripts. The HTBI primer set drove a first-round RT-PCR of the TCR CDR3. Each CDR3 protein is one row after TCRdb ran MiXCR on the multiplex PCR reads. This repertoire shows about 290,000 distinct CDR3 sequences, 13% found once; its top ten account for 6.5% to 10%. Input material: blood. Receptor source: a woman in her twenties or thirties with Graves' hyperthyroidism that later progressed to Graves' ophthalmopathy.

This clonotype showed up many times. The V and J genes are TRBV4-2 and TRBJ1-3, with D possibly being TRBD1 (5 bases). Between the trimmed V and J ends, which lost 0 bases and 0 bases, there was a span of 9 bases. This CDR3 has 16 residues. Germline V lookup: CDR1 LGHNA, CDR2 YNFKEQ. The CDR3 loop reads CASSQEAGTSGNTIYF. CDR3 coding DNA: TGTGCCAGCAGCCAAGAGGCAGGGACCTCTGGAAACACCATATATTTT.

Many counts were recorded for this clonotype. The genes are TRBV7-2 and TRBJ1-2; perhaps TRBD1 as D (5 bases). Trimming left V 1 base short and J 8 bases short, with 11 bases between. The CDR3 is 13 amino acids. Looked up from germline, CDR1 is SGHTA and CDR2 is FQGNSA. The CDR3, as DNA: TGTGCCAGCAGCTTAGGCAGGGCTAAAGGCTACACCTTC. It translates to CASSLGRAKGYTF.

Ten or more counts support this clonotype. The chain links TRBV7-2 to TRBJ2-3; tentative D call: TRBD1 (5 bases). Trimming took 5 bases from V and 5 from J, leaving 14 bases between them. CDR1 and CDR2 from the germline V gene are SGHTA and FQGNSA. The CDR3 consists of 14 residues. DNA of the CDR3: TGTGCCAGCAGCCGACGCAGGGAAGGAGATACGCAGTATTTT. It specifies CASSRRREGDTQYF.

This clonotype was seen more than once but under ten times. The J gene is TRBJ1-5, the V gene TRBV19; TRBD1 is a possible D gene (6 bases). The CDR3 consists of 13 residues. V lost 6 bases and J lost 3, with 9 bases in between. Per the germline V gene, CDR1 is LNHDA and CDR2 is SQIVND (reference sequence). Written as DNA, the CDR3 is TGTGCCAGTAGAGACAGGACCAATCAGCCCCAGCATTTT. It translates to CASRDRTNQPQHF.

At least ten counts were recorded for this clonotype. This rearrangement joins TRBV2 to TRBJ1-1, with D perhaps TRBD1 (5 bases). Germline assignment: CDR1 SNHLY and CDR2 FYNNEI. The CDR3 has 14 residues. V was trimmed by 7 bases and J by 4 bases, leaving 16 bases between them. CDR3 bases: TGTGCCAGCATTCCAACCCAGGGATCCACTGAAGCTTTCTTT. Translation: CASIPTQGSTEAFF.

The J gene is TRBJ1-2, the V gene TRBV29-1, with D possibly matching TRBD1 (6 bases). Trimming left V 3 bases short and J 7 bases short, with 15 bases between. The CDR3 totals 13 residues. The V gene's germline CDR1 is SQVTM and CDR2 ANQGSEA. The CDR3 sequence is CSVDRTLRGGYTF. DNA of the CDR3: TGCAGCGTTGATCGGACCCTCAGGGGTGGCTACACCTTC.

The chain's CDR3 is CATSSSGNYGYTF. DNA of the CDR3: TGTGCCACCAGCAGTTCCGGGAACTATGGCTACACCTTC. This chain uses TRBV15 with TRBJ1-2; D uncertain. Germline CDR1 reads LNHNV; CDR2 reads YYDKDF (reference sequence). Trimming pared 3 bases from V and 2 bases from J, leaving 7 bases between. The CDR3 is made up of 13 amino acids.

This clonotype was picked up many times. The chain joins TRBV29-1 to TRBJ1-1, with D perhaps matching TRBD1 (6 bases). Germline assignment: CDR1 SQVTM and CDR2 ANQGSEA. V lost 3 bases to trimming and J lost 6 bases, with 14 bases between them. The CDR3 totals 13 residues. The CDR3 spells CSVELTGAAEAFF. CDR3 in DNA: TGCAGCGTTGAGTTAACGGGGGCAGCTGAAGCTTTCTTT.

This rearrangement joins TRBV5-1 to TRBJ2-1; 7 bases agree with TRBD1. Looked up from germline, CDR1 is SGHRS and CDR2 is YFSETQ. J was trimmed by 2 bases and V by 6 bases; bases with no gene match: 17. The CDR3 sequence is 18 residues long. This CDR3 is CASNGQDLGFNPYNEQFF. The CDR3 DNA follows: TGCGCCAGCAACGGACAGGACCTCGGATTTAACCCCTACAATGAGCAGTTCTTC.

Many counts were recorded for this clonotype. V gene TRBV5-6 combines with J gene TRBJ2-3; TRBD2 aligns across 15 bases. The J segment lost 1 base and the V segment lost 4 bases, leaving 1 base of the junction unmatched. This CDR3 region has 16 residues. Looked up from germline, CDR1 is SGHDT and CDR2 is YYEEEE. The CDR3, as DNA: TGTGCCAGCAGCGGGACTAGCGGGAGGCGCACAGATACGCAGTATTTT. Protein sequence: CASSGTSGRRTDTQYF.

This clonotype was counted between two and nine times. The chain recombines TRBV6-1 with TRBJ2-2, with a weak D call TRBD2 (5 bases). V was shortened by 11 bases and J by 6 bases, with 16 bases between the two germline ends. The CDR3 is 13 amino acids. Looked up from germline, CDR1 is MNHNS and CDR2 is SASEGT. The DNA of the CDR3 is TGTGCCGTGGAGGACCCTTCTTCCGGGGAGCTGTTTTTT. Translation gives CAVEDPSSGELFF.

Many counts were recorded for this clonotype. The genes are TRBV2 and TRBJ2-1, with TRBD1 matching 8 bases. Germline V lookup: CDR1 SNHLY, CDR2 FYNNEI. The CDR3 is 15 amino acids. With 1 base clipped from V and 1 base from J, the junction kept 0 bases outside the gene matches. The CDR3 spells CASSEDRGSYNEQFF. The CDR3 bases are TGTGCCAGCAGTGAAGACAGGGGGTCCTACAATGAGCAGTTCTTC. The full variable domain, in which reference TRBV2 and TRBJ2-1 provide the parts outside the CDR3, is EPEVTQTPSHQVTQMGQEVILRCVPISNHLYFYWYRQILGQKVEFLVSFYNNEISEKSEIFDDQFSVERPDGSNFTLKIRSTKLEDSAMYFCASSEDRGSYNEQFFGPGTRLTVL.